This is a list of T cell receptor beta chains from one sample in a study of T cell changes during pregnancy in multiple sclerosis. Profiling relied on immunoSEQ multiplex PCR, and the TCRdb table lists in-frame clones only, not all of them. This sample has tens of thousands of clones, with about 96% found just once. The source material was CD8+ T cells from peripheral blood mononuclear cells, sampled after pregnancy. The receptors originated from a female donor with multiple sclerosis, enrolled in a pregnancy study. CDR3s include the opening cysteine and the closing phenylalanine or tryptophan. D genes are given only for firm matches.

.	TRBJ2-6	TRBV27	CASSFSGGANVLTF
.	TRBJ2-3	TRBV11-2	CASSFATFGSTDTQYF
.	TRBJ2-1	TRBV6-5	CASSYSWQGNNEQFF
.	TRBJ2-1	TRBV5-1	CASSFGGNEQFF
TRBD2	TRBJ2-7	TRBV28	CASSASGASYEQYF
.	TRBJ1-1	TRBV27	CASSLVVNTEAFF
TRBD1	TRBJ2-7	TRBV6-4	CASLPTGDSYEQYF
.	TRBJ1-1	TRBV9	CASSAGHQNTEAFF
TRBD1	TRBJ1-1	TRBV2	CASRSPRQGAQNTEAFF
TRBD2	TRBJ2-3	TRBV28	CASSLSRGPSASGTDTQYF
TRBD1	TRBJ1-5	TRBV19	CASTPGGTQPQHF
.	TRBJ2-3	TRBV20-1	CSAIRDTQYF
.	TRBJ2-6	TRBV7-9	CASSRDSSGANVLTF
TRBD1	TRBJ1-1	TRBV7-9	CASSSTGGWTEAFF
TRBD2	TRBJ2-1	TRBV30	CAWVTSGSYRFF
.	TRBJ1-1	TRBV27	CASSLGGEAFF
.	TRBJ2-3	TRBV6-1	CASSARQEWTDTQYF
.	.	TRBV6-1	CASSVDRLASYEQYF
TRBD1	TRBJ2-2	TRBV6-1	CASSERRVTGDRSFTGELFF
.	TRBJ1-2	TRBV6-5	CASREHGLALSGYTF
.	TRBJ1-1	TRBV2	CASRGRTEAFF
.	TRBJ2-7	TRBV28	CASSPLLTYEQYF
.	TRBJ2-7	TRBV9	CASSVDSLSDEQYF
TRBD2	TRBJ2-5	TRBV7-9	CASLPSGKRETQYF
.	TRBJ2-7	TRBV28	CASISGVLTSYEQYF
.	TRBJ1-1	TRBV7-6	CASSGKRGHVTEAFF
TRBD2	TRBJ2-7	TRBV5-4	CASSFGLAGGPHHF
.	TRBJ2-2	TRBV28	CASSALGLDTGELFF
TRBD1	TRBJ1-5	TRBV28	CASSLTGTGGFQPQHF
.	TRBJ2-3	TRBV2	CASSDPTLGVADTQYF
.	TRBJ2-5	TRBV19	CASSSFGGQTQYF
.	TRBJ2-7	TRBV28	CASSQGLNPYEQYF
.	TRBJ2-7	TRBV5-4	CASSFYRAEQYF
TRBD1	TRBJ2-7	TRBV10-3	CAIRAGTGGDYEQYF
.	TRBJ2-1	TRBV27	CASSVRGAEGNEQFF
.	TRBJ2-3	TRBV6-1	CASRPGQASTDTQYF
TRBD2	TRBJ2-7	TRBV29-1	CSVEETSTYEQYF
.	TRBJ2-7	TRBV11-2	CASSLAVGDYEQYF
.	TRBJ1-1	TRBV2	CASSGTLEAFF
TRBD1	TRBJ1-1	TRBV6-6	CASSHGTGVNTEAFF
TRBD2	TRBJ2-1	TRBV5-6	CASSSAGAGGLEQFF
.	TRBJ2-7	TRBV7-9	CASSSPETGFYEQYF
.	TRBJ2-7	TRBV5-4	CASSFPGDVQYF
TRBD2	TRBJ2-1	TRBV6-4	CASRISGGVYYNEQFF
TRBD2	TRBJ2-3	TRBV9	CASSVAGSGSTDTQYF
.	TRBJ2-1	TRBV5-1	CASSLEEDSSYNEQFF
TRBD2	TRBJ2-7	TRBV7-9	CASSLRTSGSLSYEQYF
TRBD2	TRBJ2-1	TRBV6-5	CASSYRSGIYNEQFF
TRBD2	TRBJ2-7	TRBV19	CASSWGAGGYYEQYF
TRBD1	TRBJ2-3	TRBV6-6	CASSHTGGDTQYF
TRBD2	TRBJ2-7	TRBV29-1	CSVGGGSGRTYEQYF
.	TRBJ2-5	TRBV6-5	CASSSVGTRQETQYF
.	TRBJ2-3	TRBV5-1	CASSPLASDTQYF
.	TRBJ1-2	TRBV7-9	CASSLGNTGNYGYTF
TRBD1	TRBJ2-3	TRBV4-1	CASSPEDRGVNTQYF